A single TCR beta chain is shown here with its context. The V gene lost 3 bases and the J gene lost 3 bases, with 12 bases spanning the gap. Germline V lookup: CDR1 MDHEN, CDR2 SYDVKM. The length of the CDR3 is 15 residues. Sequenced by immunoSEQ multiplex PCR; TCRdb stores in-frame clones only, minus some. Found here are under 55,000 clones, almost 85% of them singletons; the top ten hold over 11%. These data come from a study of blood T cell repertoires in COVID-19. This chain joins TRBV28 and TRBJ1-5; no definite D call. The source is a human donor in a cohort sampled during active COVID-19. The sample consisted of peripheral blood. The DNA for the CDR3 is TGTGCCAGCAGTTTGGCCTCCGTTTACAATCAGCCCCAGCATTTT. Amino acid sequence: CASSLASVYNQPQHF. Together with reference TRBV28 and TRBJ1-5, the CDR3 gives the full variable domain: DVKVTQSSRYLVKRTGEKVFLECVQDMDHENMFWYRQDPGLGLRLIYFSYDVKMKEKGDIPEGYSVSREKKERFSLILESASTNQTSMYLCASSLASVYNQPQHFGDGTRLSIL.